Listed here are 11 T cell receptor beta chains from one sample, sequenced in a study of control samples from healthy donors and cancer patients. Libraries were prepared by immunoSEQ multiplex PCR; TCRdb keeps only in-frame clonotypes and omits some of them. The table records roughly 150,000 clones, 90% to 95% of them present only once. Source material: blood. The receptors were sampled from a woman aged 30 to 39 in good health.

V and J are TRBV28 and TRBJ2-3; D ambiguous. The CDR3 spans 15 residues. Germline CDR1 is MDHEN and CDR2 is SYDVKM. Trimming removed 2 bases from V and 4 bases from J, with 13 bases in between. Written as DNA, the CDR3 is TGTGCCAGCAGTTTAAGGGATCCGTACCCAGATACGCAGTATTTT. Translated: CASSLRDPYPDTQYF.

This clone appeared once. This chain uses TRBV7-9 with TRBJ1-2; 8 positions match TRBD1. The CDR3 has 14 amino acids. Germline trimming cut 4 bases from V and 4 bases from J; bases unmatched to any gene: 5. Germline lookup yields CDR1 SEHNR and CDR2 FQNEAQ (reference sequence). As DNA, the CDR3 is TGTGCCAGCAGCTCCCGGACAGGGTTCTATGGCTACACCTTC. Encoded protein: CASSSRTGFYGYTF.

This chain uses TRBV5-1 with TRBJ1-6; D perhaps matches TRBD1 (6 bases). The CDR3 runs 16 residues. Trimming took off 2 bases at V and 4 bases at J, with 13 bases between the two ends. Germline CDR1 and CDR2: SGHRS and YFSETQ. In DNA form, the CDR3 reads TGCGCCAGCAGCTTCGGGGGGGGCGCGTATAATTCACCCCTCCACTTT. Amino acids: CASSFGGGAYNSPLHF.

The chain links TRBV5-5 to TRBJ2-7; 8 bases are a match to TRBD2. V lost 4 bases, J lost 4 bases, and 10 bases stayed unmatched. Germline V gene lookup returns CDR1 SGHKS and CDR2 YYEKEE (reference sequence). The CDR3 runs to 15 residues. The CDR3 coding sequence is TGTGCCAGCAGCATGGGGAGGGCGGGGGGTTACGAGCAGTACTTC. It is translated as CASSMGRAGGYEQYF.

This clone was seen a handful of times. The CDR3: CATGRSSYNSPLHF. The DNA of the CDR3 is TGTGCCACCGGCAGGAGCTCCTATAATTCACCCCTCCACTTT. The J gene is TRBJ1-6, the V gene TRBV19; no reliable D call. Germline CDR1 LNHDA, CDR2 SQIVND (reference sequence). CDR3 length equals 14 residues. V lost 10 bases and J lost 0, with 10 bases in between.

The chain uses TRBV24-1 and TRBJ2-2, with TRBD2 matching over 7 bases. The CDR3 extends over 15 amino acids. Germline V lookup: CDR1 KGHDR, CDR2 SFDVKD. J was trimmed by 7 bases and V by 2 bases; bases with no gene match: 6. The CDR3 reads CATSDSGGPIGELFF. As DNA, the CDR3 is TGTGCCACCAGTGATTCGGGAGGACCCATCGGGGAGCTGTTTTTT.

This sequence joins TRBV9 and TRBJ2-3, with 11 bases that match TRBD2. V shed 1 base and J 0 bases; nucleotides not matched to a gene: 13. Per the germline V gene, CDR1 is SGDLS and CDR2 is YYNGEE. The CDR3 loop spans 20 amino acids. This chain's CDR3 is CASSVSAPTSGATSTDTQYF. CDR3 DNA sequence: TGTGCCAGCAGCGTATCCGCCCCGACTAGCGGGGCAACTAGCACAGATACGCAGTATTTT.

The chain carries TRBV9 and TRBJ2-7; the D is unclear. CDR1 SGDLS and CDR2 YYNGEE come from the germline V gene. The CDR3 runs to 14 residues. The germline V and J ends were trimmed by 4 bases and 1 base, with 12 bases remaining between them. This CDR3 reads CASSLSPGSYEQYF. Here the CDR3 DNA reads TGTGCCAGCAGCCTAAGCCCTGGGTCCTACGAGCAGTACTTC.

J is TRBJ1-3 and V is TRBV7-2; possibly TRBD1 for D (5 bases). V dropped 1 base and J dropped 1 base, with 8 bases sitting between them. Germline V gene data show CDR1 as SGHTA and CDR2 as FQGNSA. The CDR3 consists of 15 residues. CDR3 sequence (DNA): TGTGCCAGCAGCTTAGTCAGGGCTTCTGGAAACACCATATATTTT. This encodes CASSLVRASGNTIYF.

Written as DNA, the CDR3 is TGTGCCACCGAGCAGGGGGCTGGGACTGAAGCTTTCTTT. Protein: CATEQGAGTEAFF. The V and J genes are TRBV10-3 and TRBJ1-1; TRBD1 aligns across 8 bases. The V and J ends lost 10 bases and 5 bases, in that order; junction bases with no gene match: 9. In germline, CDR1 is ENHRY, CDR2 SYGVKD. The length of the CDR3 is 13 residues.

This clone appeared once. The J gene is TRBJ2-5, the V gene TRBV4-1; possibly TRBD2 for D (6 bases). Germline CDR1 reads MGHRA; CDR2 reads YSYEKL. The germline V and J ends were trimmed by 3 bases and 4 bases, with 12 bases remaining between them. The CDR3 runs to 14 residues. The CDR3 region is CASSQTGLLETQYF. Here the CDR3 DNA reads TGCGCCAGCAGCCAGACGGGACTTCTAGAGACCCAGTACTTC.